This is a list of T cell receptor beta chains from one sample in a study of monozygotic twins with inflammatory bowel disease. TCRdb reanalyzed the 5' RACE reads and collapses them to one entry per CDR3 protein, without DNA. The ten top clones account for approximately 2.5%, within a sample of over 110,000 distinct CDR3 sequences. Sequencing was done on a sample of blood. The source of these receptors is a human donor with ulcerative colitis or Crohn's disease, or a healthy co-twin of an affected twin (not recorded which). The CDR3 runs from the conserved cysteine through the conserved F or W. Each record gives: V gene, J gene, CDR3 protein.

V gene: TRBV20-1
J gene: TRBJ2-3
CDR3 protein: CSARTTGTDTQYF

V gene: TRBV7-2
J gene: TRBJ2-2
CDR3 protein: CASIPGTGRTGELFF

V gene: TRBV20-1
J gene: TRBJ2-3
CDR3 protein: CSALGTKIDTQYF

V gene: TRBV18
J gene: TRBJ2-3
CDR3 protein: CASSPRLGGSTDTQYF

V gene: TRBV5-1
J gene: TRBJ2-1
CDR3 protein: CASTSTALYNEQFF

V gene: TRBV5-1
J gene: TRBJ2-5
CDR3 protein: CASSSRLAGETQYF

V gene: TRBV7-8
J gene: TRBJ1-3
CDR3 protein: CASSYRDGGSGNTIYF

V gene: TRBV7-2
J gene: TRBJ2-3
CDR3 protein: CASSLEWQPPSTQYF

V gene: TRBV2
J gene: TRBJ1-2
CDR3 protein: CASRGRQETSNYGYTF

V gene: TRBV24-1
J gene: TRBJ2-3
CDR3 protein: CARRWGTPGADTQYF

V gene: TRBV20-1
J gene: TRBJ2-7
CDR3 protein: CSASLAGGRKLSYEQYF

V gene: TRBV6-1
J gene: TRBJ2-3
CDR3 protein: CASSTLAGGFTDTQYF

V gene: TRBV7-2
J gene: TRBJ2-5
CDR3 protein: CASSPDRGETQYF

V gene: TRBV5-1
J gene: TRBJ1-4
CDR3 protein: CASSLEGAKLFF

V gene: TRBV5-1
J gene: TRBJ2-7
CDR3 protein: CASSFGDGYEQYF

V gene: TRBV5-5
J gene: TRBJ2-2
CDR3 protein: CASSVDPGVGTGELFF

V gene: TRBV9
J gene: TRBJ2-2
CDR3 protein: CASSVEGTGELFF

V gene: TRBV6-2/TRBV6-3
J gene: TRBJ2-5
CDR3 protein: CASSPRGGGPRETQYF

V gene: TRBV5-4
J gene: TRBJ2-2
CDR3 protein: CASSLAGGTGVFPGELFF